These 19 T cell receptor beta chains share one sample of origin, sequenced in a study of CD8 T cells in Susac syndrome. cDNA came from about 0.46 to 1 ug RNA primed by random hexamers. TCRdb independently ran MiXCR on the immunoSEQ multiplex PCR reads; one entry per CDR3 protein. The data show about 150,000 distinct CDR3 sequences, roughly 95% seen once. The sample comprised CD4+ T cells from PBMCs. These TCRs come from a human donor with Susac syndrome.

The chain combines TRBV20-1 with TRBJ2-5; 8 bases are a match to TRBD1. The CDR3 is 14 residues long. V dropped 4 bases and J dropped 3; count of bases not matched to a gene: 7. In germline, CDR1 is DFQATT, CDR2 SNEGSKA (reference sequence). The CDR3, as DNA: TGCAGTGCTACCCCGGACAGGGTGGAAGAGACCCAGTACTTC. Translating it yields CSATPDRVEETQYF.

The V call is TRBV4-3, the J call TRBJ1-4; D gene ambiguous. The V end lost 0 bases, the J end lost 7 bases, and 9 bases lay between the germline ends. Germline CDR1 is LGHNA and CDR2 is YSLEER. The CDR3 sequence is 14 residues long. The CDR3 spells CASSQDWQVEKLFF. Written as DNA, the CDR3 is TGCGCCAGCAGCCAAGATTGGCAGGTTGAAAAACTGTTTTTT.

The table lists this clonotype with a few counts. The chain is built from TRBV29-1 and TRBJ2-3; no reliable D call. CDR1 is SQVTM, CDR2 ANQGSEA, per germline. The CDR3 spans 11 residues. V was pared by 4 bases and J by 0 bases, with 2 bases between. CDR3 protein: CSVASTDTQYF. Here the CDR3 DNA reads TGCAGCGTTGCGAGCACAGATACGCAGTATTTT.

V is TRBV30 and J is TRBJ2-3, with no clear D. Per germline, CDR1 GTSNPN and CDR2 SVGIG (reference sequence). Trimming removed 0 bases from V and 6 bases from J, with 7 bases in between. The CDR3 loop spans 12 amino acids. The CDR3 loop is CAWSVTSDTQYF. CDR3 bases: TGTGCCTGGAGTGTTACATCGGATACGCAGTATTTT.

The chain uses TRBV29-1 and TRBJ1-3; maybe TRBD1 (5 bases). V lost 7 bases, J lost 0 bases, and 16 bases lay in between. CDR1 and CDR2 (germline): SQVTM, ANQGSEA. The CDR3 sequence is 15 residues long. As DNA, the CDR3 is TGCAGCGCCTCGCCGGGACGGAGCTCTGGAAACACCATATATTTT. Protein: CSASPGRSSGNTIYF.

This chain connects TRBV20-1 to TRBJ2-5; a possible D gene is TRBD1 (5 bases). V was cut by 1 base and J by 5 bases, with 8 bases left in between. In germline, CDR1 is DFQATT, CDR2 SNEGSKA (reference sequence). CDR3 length equals 12 residues. CDR3 nucleotide sequence: TGCAGTGCTAGAGTGGCAGGGGAGACCCAGTACTTC. Protein: CSARVAGETQYF.

The genes are TRBV28 and TRBJ1-1; D is undetermined. Trimming cost V 7 bases and J 2 bases, with 14 bases left between them. CDR1 MDHEN and CDR2 SYDVKM come from the germline V gene. This CDR3 is 14 amino acids long. The CDR3 nucleotides read TGTGCCAGCACCCTCCTAGGTGGAAACACTGAAGCTTTCTTT. Its translation is CASTLLGGNTEAFF.

The chain couples TRBV3-1 to TRBJ1-2, with D tentatively TRBD1 (6 bases). The germline V and J ends were trimmed by 1 base and 4 bases, with 13 bases remaining between them. The germline V gene has CDR1 LGHDT and CDR2 YNNKEL (reference sequence). The CDR3 loop spans 15 amino acids. CDR3 amino acids: CASSQVGGASYGYTF. CDR3 DNA: TGTGCCAGCAGCCAAGTGGGGGGGGCAAGCTATGGCTACACCTTC. Together with reference TRBV3-1 and TRBJ1-2, the CDR3 gives the full variable domain: DTAVSQTPKYLVTQMGNDKSIKCEQNLGHDTMYWYKQDSKKFLKIMFSYNNKELIINETVPNRFSPKSPDKAHLNLHINSLELGDSAVYFCASSQVGGASYGYTFGSGTRLTVV.

The rearrangement uses TRBV20-1 and TRBJ1-3; TRBD1 matches at 7 bases. V lost 5 bases, J lost 1 base, and 5 bases stayed unmatched. The germline CDR1 and CDR2 sequences are DFQATT and SNEGSKA (reference sequence). This CDR3 contains 14 residues. Written as DNA, the CDR3 is TGCAGTGCTTCGAACAGGGGATCTGGAAACACCATATATTTT. It specifies CSASNRGSGNTIYF.

The chain employs TRBV6-5 and TRBJ2-2, with no clear D. Trimming pared 1 base from V and 4 bases from J, leaving 10 bases between. The germline gives CDR1 MNHEY, CDR2 SVGAGI. The CDR3 has 15 amino acids. CDR3 DNA: TGTGCCAGCAGTTACTTAGGCACTTCCACCGGGGAGCTGTTTTTT. Translation: CASSYLGTSTGELFF.

The rearrangement joins TRBV5-5 to TRBJ2-5; D possibly corresponds to TRBD1 (6 bases). Germline V gene lookup returns CDR1 SGHKS and CDR2 YYEKEE (reference sequence). This CDR3 has 14 residues. Trimming stripped 0 bases from V and 2 bases from J, with 8 bases between. The CDR3 DNA sequence: TGTGCCAGCAGCTTGGGGACAGAGCAAGAGACCCAGTACTTC. This translates into CASSLGTEQETQYF. Looking up the rest from reference TRBV5-5 and TRBJ2-5 gives the full variable domain: DAGVTQSPTHLIKTRGQQVTLRCSPISGHKSVSWYQQVLGQGPQFIFQYYEKEERGRGNFPDRFSARQFPNYSSELNVNALLLGDSALYLCASSLGTEQETQYFGPGTRLLVL.

The chain has TRBV12-3 or TRBV12-4 and TRBJ1-2; D is uncertain. V gave up 0 bases and J gave up 5 bases, with 10 bases separating them. The CDR3 runs 14 residues. CDR3 nucleotides: TGTGCCAGCAGTTTAGCGGGGAGTCATTATGGCTACACCTTC. Residues: CASSLAGSHYGYTF.

The chain links TRBV4-2 to TRBJ2-5; D may match TRBD1 or TRBD2 (5 bases each). Looked up from germline, CDR1 is LGHNA and CDR2 is YNFKEQ. The CDR3 sequence is 15 residues long. The germline V and J ends were trimmed by 1 base and 5 bases, with 14 bases remaining between them. The CDR3 DNA is TGTGCCAGCAGCCAAGCAAGTTTAGGGGAGGAGACCCAGTACTTC. It specifies CASSQASLGEETQYF.

Only one count was recorded for this clonotype. The gene calls are TRBV19 and TRBJ2-5; possibly TRBD2 for D (6 bases). V shed 3 bases and J shed 5 bases, with 10 bases lying between them. CDR1 and CDR2 (germline): LNHDA, SQIVND (reference sequence). The CDR3 has 13 amino acids. The CDR3 here is CASSMARGETQYF. Here the CDR3 DNA reads TGTGCCAGTAGTATGGCCCGGGGGGAGACCCAGTACTTC.

The rearrangement links TRBV28 to TRBJ2-2; 9 nucleotides agree with TRBD2. This CDR3 is built from 18 residues. With V trimmed by 1 base and J by 4 bases, 10 bases remained unmatched. Germline V gives CDR1 MDHEN, CDR2 SYDVKM. CDR3 amino acids: CASSLSLSRGGPTGELFF. The DNA of the CDR3 is TGTGCCAGCAGTTTATCGTTGTCGCGGGGGGGCCCCACCGGGGAGCTGTTTTTT.

The chain carries TRBV27 and TRBJ2-5; no clear D gene. Germline CDR1 and CDR2: MNHEY and SMNVEV (reference sequence). The germline V and J ends were trimmed by 8 bases and 0 bases, with 16 bases remaining between them. There are 15 residues in the CDR3. DNA of the CDR3: TGTGCCAGCGCACGGACCTGGCAAAACCAAGAGACCCAGTACTTC. Amino acids: CASARTWQNQETQYF.

The V gene is TRBV28, the J gene TRBJ2-5, with 9 positions matching TRBD2. This CDR3 comprises 15 residues. V shed 8 bases and J 1 base; nucleotides not matched to a gene: 8. Germline CDR1 MDHEN, CDR2 SYDVKM. CDR3 region: CASLGLAGPQETQYF. DNA of the CDR3: TGTGCCAGCTTGGGGCTAGCGGGACCCCAAGAGACCCAGTACTTC.

The genes are TRBV3-1 and TRBJ1-1, with unresolved D. The V gene lost 4 bases and the J gene lost 0 bases, with 12 bases spanning the gap. CDR3 length: 15 amino acids. The germline V gene has CDR1 LGHDT and CDR2 YNNKEL (reference sequence). CDR3 residues: CASSLRASLNTEAFF. In DNA, the CDR3 is TGTGCCAGCAGCCTCCGTGCCAGCTTGAACACTGAAGCTTTCTTT.

The chain joins TRBV29-1 to TRBJ2-2; D unresolved. The CDR3 is made up of 13 amino acids. Trimming cost V 2 bases and J 4 bases, with 8 bases left between them. Per germline, CDR1 SQVTM and CDR2 ANQGSEA. The CDR3 sequence is CSVETAFTGELFF. CDR3 bases: TGCAGCGTTGAAACAGCGTTCACCGGGGAGCTGTTTTTT.